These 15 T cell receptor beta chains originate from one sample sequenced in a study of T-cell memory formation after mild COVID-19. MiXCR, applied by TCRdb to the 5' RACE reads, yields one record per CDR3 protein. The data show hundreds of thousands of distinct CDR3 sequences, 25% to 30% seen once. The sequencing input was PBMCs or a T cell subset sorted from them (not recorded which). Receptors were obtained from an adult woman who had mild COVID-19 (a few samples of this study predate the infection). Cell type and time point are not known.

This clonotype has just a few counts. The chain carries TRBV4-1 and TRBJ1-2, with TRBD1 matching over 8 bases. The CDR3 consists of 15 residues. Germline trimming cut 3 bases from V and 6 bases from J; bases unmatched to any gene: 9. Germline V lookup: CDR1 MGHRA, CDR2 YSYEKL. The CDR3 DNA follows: TGCGCCAGCAGCCAGACCATTACAGGGGGGAATGGCTACACCTTC. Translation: CASSQTITGGNGYTF.

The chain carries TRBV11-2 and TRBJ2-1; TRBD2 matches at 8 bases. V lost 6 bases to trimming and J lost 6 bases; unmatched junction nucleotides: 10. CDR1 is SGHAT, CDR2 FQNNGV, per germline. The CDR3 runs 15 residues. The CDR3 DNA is TGTGCCAGCAGTCCAATCCCACTAGCGGTCAATGAGCAGTTCTTC. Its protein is CASSPIPLAVNEQFF.

The CDR3 DNA sequence: TGTGCCAGCAGCTTAGGACCAGGGAGGGGCAATGAGCAGTTCTTC. Protein product: CASSLGPGRGNEQFF. The rearrangement uses TRBV7-2 and TRBJ2-1, with 7 bases aligning to TRBD2. Germline loops: CDR1 SGHTA, CDR2 FQGNSA. This CDR3 is built from 15 residues. Unmatched junction bases numbered 6, after V lost 1 base and J lost 6 bases.

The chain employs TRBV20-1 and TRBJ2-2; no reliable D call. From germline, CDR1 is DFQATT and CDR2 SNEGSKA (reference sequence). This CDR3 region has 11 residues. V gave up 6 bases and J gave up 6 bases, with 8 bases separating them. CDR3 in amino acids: CSAQRSGELFF. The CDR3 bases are TGCAGTGCCCAGAGGTCCGGGGAGCTGTTTTTT.

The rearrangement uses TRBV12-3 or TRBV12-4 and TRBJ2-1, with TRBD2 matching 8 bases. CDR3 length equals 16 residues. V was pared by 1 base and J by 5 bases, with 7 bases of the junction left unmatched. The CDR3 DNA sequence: TGTGCCAGCAGTTTAGTCGGGAGGGCCTTGGACAATGAGCAGTTCTTC. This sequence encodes CASSLVGRALDNEQFF.

The CDR3 DNA is TGTGCCAGCAGCGGAATGCGAGAGACCCAGTACTTC. This encodes CASSGMRETQYF. This chain uses TRBV11-2 with TRBJ2-5; no clear D. The CDR3 runs 12 residues. Trimming pared 5 bases from V and 4 bases from J, leaving 8 bases between. Germline V gene data show CDR1 as SGHAT and CDR2 as FQNNGV.

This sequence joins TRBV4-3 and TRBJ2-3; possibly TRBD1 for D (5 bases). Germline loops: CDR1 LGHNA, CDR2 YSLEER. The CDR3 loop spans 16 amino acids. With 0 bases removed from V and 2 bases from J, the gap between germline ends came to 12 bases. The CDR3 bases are TGCGCCAGCAGCCAAGATATCGGCAGGGACACAGATACGCAGTATTTT. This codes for CASSQDIGRDTDTQYF.

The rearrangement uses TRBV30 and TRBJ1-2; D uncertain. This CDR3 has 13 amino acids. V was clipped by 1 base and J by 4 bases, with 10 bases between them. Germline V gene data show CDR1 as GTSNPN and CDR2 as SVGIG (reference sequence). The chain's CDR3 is CAWSGQPSYGYTF. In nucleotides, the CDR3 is TGTGCCTGGAGTGGCCAGCCGAGCTATGGCTACACCTTC.

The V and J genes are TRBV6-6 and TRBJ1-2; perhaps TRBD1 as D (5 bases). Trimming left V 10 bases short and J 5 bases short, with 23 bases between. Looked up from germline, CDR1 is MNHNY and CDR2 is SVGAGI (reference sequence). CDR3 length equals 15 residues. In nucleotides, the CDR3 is TGTGCCACCGCCCTCTCTGGCAGGGCGAGGTATGGCTACACCTTC. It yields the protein CATALSGRARYGYTF.

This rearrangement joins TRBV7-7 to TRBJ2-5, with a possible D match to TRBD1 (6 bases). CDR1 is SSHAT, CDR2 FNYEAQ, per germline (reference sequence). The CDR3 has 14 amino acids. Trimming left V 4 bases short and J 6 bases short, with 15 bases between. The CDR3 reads CASSSTGLGQTQYF. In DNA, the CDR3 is TGTGCCAGCAGCTCAACAGGGTTGGGGCAGACCCAGTACTTC.

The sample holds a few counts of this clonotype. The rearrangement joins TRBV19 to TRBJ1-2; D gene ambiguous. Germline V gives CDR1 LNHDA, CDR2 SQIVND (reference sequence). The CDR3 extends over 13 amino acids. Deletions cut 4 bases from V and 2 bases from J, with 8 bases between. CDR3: CASSRAENYGYTF. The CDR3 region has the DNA TGTGCCAGTAGTAGGGCCGAGAACTATGGCTACACCTTC.

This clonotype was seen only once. The chain's CDR3 is CATSRDVGAVETQYF. CDR3 nucleotides: TGTGCCACCAGCAGAGATGTCGGGGCGGTGGAGACCCAGTACTTC. V and J are TRBV15 and TRBJ2-5; D possibly uses TRBD1 or TRBD2 (5 bases each). The CDR3 sequence is 15 residues long. CDR1 and CDR2 (germline): LNHNV, YYDKDF (reference sequence). V gave up 0 bases and J gave up 5 bases, with 13 bases separating them.

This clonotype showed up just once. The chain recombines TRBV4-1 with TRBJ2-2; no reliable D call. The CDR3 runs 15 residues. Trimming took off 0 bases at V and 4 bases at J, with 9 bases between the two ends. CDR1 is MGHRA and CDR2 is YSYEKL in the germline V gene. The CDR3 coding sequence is TGCGCCAGCAGCCAAGAACGGGCCTTCACCGGGGAGCTGTTTTTT. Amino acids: CASSQERAFTGELFF.

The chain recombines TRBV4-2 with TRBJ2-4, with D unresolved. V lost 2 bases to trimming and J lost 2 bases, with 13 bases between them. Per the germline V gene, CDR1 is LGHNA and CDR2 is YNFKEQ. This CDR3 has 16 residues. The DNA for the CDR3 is TGTGCCAGCAGCCAACTCACCACCGCACCCAAAAACATTCAGTACTTC. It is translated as CASSQLTTAPKNIQYF.

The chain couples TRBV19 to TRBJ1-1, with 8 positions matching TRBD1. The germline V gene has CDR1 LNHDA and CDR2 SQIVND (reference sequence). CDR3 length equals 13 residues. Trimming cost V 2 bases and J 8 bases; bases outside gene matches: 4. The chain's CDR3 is CASSIQGAFEAFF. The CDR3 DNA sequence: TGTGCCAGTAGTATACAGGGGGCCTTCGAAGCTTTCTTT.